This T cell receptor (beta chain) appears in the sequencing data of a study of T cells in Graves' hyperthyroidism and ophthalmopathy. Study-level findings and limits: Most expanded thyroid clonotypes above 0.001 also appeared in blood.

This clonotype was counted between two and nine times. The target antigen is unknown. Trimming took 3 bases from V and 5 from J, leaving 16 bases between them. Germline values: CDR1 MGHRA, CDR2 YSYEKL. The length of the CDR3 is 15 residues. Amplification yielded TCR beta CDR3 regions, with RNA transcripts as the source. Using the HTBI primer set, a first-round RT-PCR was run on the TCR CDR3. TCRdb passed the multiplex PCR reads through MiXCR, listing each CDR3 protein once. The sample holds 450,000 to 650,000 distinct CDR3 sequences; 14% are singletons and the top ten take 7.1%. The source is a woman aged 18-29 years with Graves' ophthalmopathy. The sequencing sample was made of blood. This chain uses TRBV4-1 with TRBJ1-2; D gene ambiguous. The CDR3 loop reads CASSQTSEGGYGYTF. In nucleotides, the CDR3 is TGCGCCAGCAGCCAGACCTCGGAGGGAGGTTATGGCTACACCTTC.